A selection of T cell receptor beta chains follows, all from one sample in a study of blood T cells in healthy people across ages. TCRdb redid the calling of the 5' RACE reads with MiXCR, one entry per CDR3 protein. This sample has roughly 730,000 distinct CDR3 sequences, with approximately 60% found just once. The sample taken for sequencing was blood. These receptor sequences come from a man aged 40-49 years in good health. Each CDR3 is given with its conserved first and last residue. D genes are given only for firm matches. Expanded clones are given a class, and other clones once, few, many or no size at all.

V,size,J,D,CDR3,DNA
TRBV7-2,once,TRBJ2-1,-,CASDRLNYDEQFF,TGTGCCAGCGACAGGTTAAACTACGATGAGCAGTTCTTC
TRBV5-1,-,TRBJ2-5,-,CASSSAGGSTQYF,TGCGCCAGCAGCTCAGCTGGGGGTTCGACCCAGTACTTC
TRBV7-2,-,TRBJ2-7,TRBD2,CASSLSGEREQYF,TGTGCCAGCAGCTTAAGCGGGGAGAGGGAGCAGTACTTC
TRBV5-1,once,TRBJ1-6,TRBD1,CASSSTTGANSPPHF,TGCGCCAGCAGCTCCACGACAGGGGCAAATTCACCCCCCCACTTT
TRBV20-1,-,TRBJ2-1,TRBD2,CSARPPRSSGRANEQFF,TGCAGTGCTAGACCCCCTCGGTCTAGCGGGAGGGCTAATGAGCAGTTCTTC
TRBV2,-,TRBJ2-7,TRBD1,CASAGTGAYEQYF,TGTGCCAGCGCCGGGACAGGGGCCTACGAGCAGTACTTC
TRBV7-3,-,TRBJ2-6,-,CASSLDRGSNVLTF,TGTGCCAGCAGCCTCGACAGAGGTTCCAACGTCCTGACTTTC
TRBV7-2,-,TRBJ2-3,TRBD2,CASSVDLSGTRTQYF,TGTGCCAGCAGCGTAGATCTTAGCGGGACACGTACGCAGTATTTT
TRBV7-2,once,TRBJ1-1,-,CASSLFPLGEGTEAFF,TGTGCCAGCAGCTTATTCCCTCTAGGGGAGGGGACTGAAGCTTTCTTT
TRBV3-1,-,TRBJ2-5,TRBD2,CASRKAGVEYNEQYF,TGTGCCAGCCGGAAAGCGGGGGTTGAATACAATGAGCAGTACTTC
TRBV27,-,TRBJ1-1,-,CASSLGAGPIYTEAFF,TGTGCCAGCAGTTTGGGGGCAGGACCCATTTACACTGAAGCTTTCTTT
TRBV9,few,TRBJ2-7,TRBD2,CASSIPPGLAVAPYEQYF,TGTGCCAGCAGCATACCTCCGGGACTAGCGGTAGCCCCCTACGAGCAGTACTTC
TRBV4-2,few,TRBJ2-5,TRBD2,CASSPTSGVDQETQYF,TGTGCCAGCAGCCCCACTAGCGGGGTGGATCAAGAGACCCAGTACTTC
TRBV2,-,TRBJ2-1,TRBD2,CASSESGTSAYNEQFF,TGTGCCAGCAGTGAATCTGGGACTAGCGCGTACAATGAGCAGTTCTTC
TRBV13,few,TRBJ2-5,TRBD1,CASSAPRTGQETQYF,TGTGCCAGCAGCGCCCCCCGGACAGGGCAAGAGACCCAGTACTTC
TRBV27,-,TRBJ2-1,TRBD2,CASSYGLAGVGEQFF,TGTGCCAGCAGTTACGGACTAGCGGGAGTAGGTGAGCAGTTCTTC
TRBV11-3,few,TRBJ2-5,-,CASSHRAFQETQYF,TGTGCCAGCAGCCACAGGGCCTTCCAAGAGACCCAGTACTTC
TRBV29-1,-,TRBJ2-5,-,CSVGGANQETQYF,TGCAGCGTGGGGGGGGCGAACCAAGAGACCCAGTACTTC
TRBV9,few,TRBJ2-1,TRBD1,CASSATGNSYNEQFF,TGTGCCAGCAGCGCGACAGGGAACTCCTACAATGAGCAGTTCTTC
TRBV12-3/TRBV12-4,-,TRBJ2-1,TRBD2,CASRGGGSSYNEQFF,TGTGCCAGCAGGGGCGGGGGGAGCTCCTACAATGAGCAGTTCTTC
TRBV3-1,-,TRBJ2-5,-,CASSRDEPKTQYF,TGTGCCAGCAGCCGCGACGAACCGAAGACCCAGTACTTC
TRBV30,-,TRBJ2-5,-,CAWSVSKETQYF,TGTGCCTGGAGTGTATCTAAAGAGACCCAGTACTTC
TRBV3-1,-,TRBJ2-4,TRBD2,CARQREQYF,TGTGCCAGGCAGCGGGAGCAGTACTTC
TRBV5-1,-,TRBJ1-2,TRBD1,CASSSRNSQGPRLIDTF,TGCGCCAGCAGCTCAAGAAATTCACAGGGGCCGAGATTAATTGACACCTTC
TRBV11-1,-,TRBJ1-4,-,CASSRGLGPTNEKLFF,TGTGCCAGCAGCAGGGGACTCGGGCCAACTAATGAAAAACTGTTTTTT
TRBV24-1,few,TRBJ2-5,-,CATSDLSGEETQYF,TGTGCCACCAGTGATTTGTCGGGGGAGGAGACCCAGTACTTC
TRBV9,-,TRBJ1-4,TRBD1,CASSVDRRATNEKLFF,TGTGCCAGCAGCGTGGACAGGCGTGCAACTAATGAAAAACTGTTTTTT
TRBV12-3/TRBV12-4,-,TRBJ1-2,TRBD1,CASRRTGAEGTGGYTF,TGTGCCAGCAGACGGACAGGGGCGGAAGGGACGGGGGGCTACACCTTC
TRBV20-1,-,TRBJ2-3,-,CSARDLWGSTDTQYF,TGCAGTGCTAGAGATCTTTGGGGGAGCACAGATACGCAGTATTTT
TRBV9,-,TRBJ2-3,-,CASSVAMGTDTQYF,TGTGCCAGCAGCGTAGCGATGGGGACAGATACGCAGTATTTT
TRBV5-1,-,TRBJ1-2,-,CASSLGKFWGTGYTF,TGCGCCAGCAGCCTTGGGAAGTTTTGGGGCACTGGCTACACCTTC
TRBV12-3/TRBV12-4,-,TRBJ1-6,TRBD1,CASSLASGTGTSPLHF,TGTGCCAGCAGTTTAGCCTCCGGGACAGGGACCTCACCCCTCCACTTT
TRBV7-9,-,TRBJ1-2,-,CASSAESSFSSYGYTF,TGTGCCAGCAGCGCTGAGTCATCGTTTTCATCCTATGGCTACACCTTC
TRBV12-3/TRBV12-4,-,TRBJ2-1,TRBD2,CASSFLAGGGEQFF,TGTGCCAGCAGTTTTCTAGCGGGGGGAGGTGAGCAGTTCTTC
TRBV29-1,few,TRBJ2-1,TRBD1,CSVEDGQGGNEQFF,TGCAGCGTTGAGGATGGACAGGGTGGGAATGAGCAGTTCTTC
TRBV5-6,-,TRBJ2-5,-,CASSFGLEAGETQYF,TGTGCCAGCAGCTTTGGGTTGGAGGCGGGAGAGACCCAGTACTTC